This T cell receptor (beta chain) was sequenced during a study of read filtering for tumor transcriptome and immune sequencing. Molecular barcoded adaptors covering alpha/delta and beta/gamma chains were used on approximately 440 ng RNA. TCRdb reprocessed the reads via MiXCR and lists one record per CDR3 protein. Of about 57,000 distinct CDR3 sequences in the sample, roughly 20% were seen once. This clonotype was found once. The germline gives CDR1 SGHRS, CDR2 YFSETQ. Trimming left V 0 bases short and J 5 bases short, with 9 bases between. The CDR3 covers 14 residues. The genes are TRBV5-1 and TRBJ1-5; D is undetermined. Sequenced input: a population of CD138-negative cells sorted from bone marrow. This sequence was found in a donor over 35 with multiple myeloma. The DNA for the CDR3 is TGCGCCAGCAGCTTGGACGGCAGCCATCAGCCCCAGCATTTT. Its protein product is CASSLDGSHQPQHF.